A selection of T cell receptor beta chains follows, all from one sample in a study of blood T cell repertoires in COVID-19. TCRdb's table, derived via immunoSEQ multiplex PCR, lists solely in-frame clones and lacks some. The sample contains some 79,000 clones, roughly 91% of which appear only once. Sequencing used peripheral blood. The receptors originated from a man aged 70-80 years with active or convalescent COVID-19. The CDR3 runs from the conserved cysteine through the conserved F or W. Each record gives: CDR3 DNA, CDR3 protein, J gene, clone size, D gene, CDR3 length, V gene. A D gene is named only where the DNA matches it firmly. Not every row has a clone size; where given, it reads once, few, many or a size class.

DNA: TGTGCCAGCAGCACGGGACTAGCGGGAGTTGCAGATACGCAGTATTTT; CDR3: CASSTGLAGVADTQYF; J: TRBJ2-3; size: .; D: TRBD2; length: 16; V: TRBV5-4
DNA: TGTGCCAGCCAAAACATGAATAGCGGAAAACAGTACTTC; CDR3: CASQNMNSGKQYF; J: TRBJ2-7; size: few; D: .; length: 13; V: TRBV6-5
DNA: TGTGCCAGCAGCCCCCTCTACCGTAGACAGGGGCCGAACTATGGCTACACCTTC; CDR3: CASSPLYRRQGPNYGYTF; J: TRBJ1-2; size: few; D: TRBD1; length: 18; V: TRBV7-2
DNA: TGTGCCAGCAGCGTAGCGGGACAGGCCAATCAGCCCCAGCATTTT; CDR3: CASSVAGQANQPQHF; J: TRBJ1-5; size: .; D: TRBD1; length: 15; V: TRBV9
DNA: TGTGCCACCGCGAGCGGGGTAAGCTCCTACAATGAGCAGTTCTTC; CDR3: CATASGVSSYNEQFF; J: TRBJ2-1; size: .; D: TRBD2; length: 15; V: TRBV24-1
DNA: TGTGCCAGCAGCAAAGCTCCGGCAGGGGAGACAAACTATGGCTACACCTTC; CDR3: CASSKAPAGETNYGYTF; J: TRBJ1-2; size: .; D: .; length: 17; V: TRBV21-1
DNA: TGTGCCAGCTCACCCCCCTCCAGTTCAGATACGCAGTATTTT; CDR3: CASSPPSSSDTQYF; J: TRBJ2-3; size: .; D: .; length: 14; V: TRBV18
DNA: TGTGCCAGCTCACTCCAGGCAACAAACACCGGGGAGCTGTTTTTT; CDR3: CASSLQATNTGELFF; J: TRBJ2-2; size: .; D: .; length: 15; V: TRBV18
DNA: TGTGCCAGCAGCCAAATCCCGACAGGGACCGGGGAGCTGTTTTTT; CDR3: CASSQIPTGTGELFF; J: TRBJ2-2; size: .; D: TRBD1; length: 15; V: TRBV3-1/TRBV3-2
DNA: TGTGCCAGCAGTGAGCTGGCAGGCTTGAACACTGAAGCTTTCTTT; CDR3: CASSELAGLNTEAFF; J: TRBJ1-1; size: .; D: .; length: 15; V: TRBV2
DNA: TGTGCCAGCAGGACGGGACAGATGAACACTGAAGCTTTCTTT; CDR3: CASRTGQMNTEAFF; J: TRBJ1-1; size: .; D: TRBD1; length: 14; V: TRBV28
DNA: TGTGCCAGCAGCCCGAGACAGACAGGGCTCTATAATTCACCCCTCCACTTT; CDR3: CASSPRQTGLYNSPLHF; J: TRBJ1-6; size: .; D: TRBD1; length: 17; V: TRBV3-1/TRBV3-2
DNA: TGTGCCAGCAGCCCAGGGGGCGCGGTGGCCTATTCACCCCTCCACTTT; CDR3: CASSPGGAVAYSPLHF; J: TRBJ1-6; size: .; D: TRBD1; length: 16; V: TRBV28
DNA: TGTGCCAGCAGTCCTACGGGGGTCACTGAAGCTTTCTTT; CDR3: CASSPTGVTEAFF; J: TRBJ1-1; size: .; D: .; length: 13; V: TRBV7-2
DNA: TGTGCCAGCAGCTTGGTACTTTTTTACGAGCAGTACTTC; CDR3: CASSLVLFYEQYF; J: TRBJ2-7; size: .; D: .; length: 13; V: TRBV5-6
DNA: TGTGCCAGCAGCGGGGGACTAGCGCATTACAATGAGCAGTTCTTC; CDR3: CASSGGLAHYNEQFF; J: TRBJ2-1; size: once; D: TRBD2; length: 15; V: TRBV2
DNA: TGTGCCAGCATCTCATCTGGGACACACAATTGGGGGGAGCAGTACTTC; CDR3: CASISSGTHNWGEQYF; J: TRBJ2-7; size: .; D: .; length: 16; V: TRBV27
DNA: TGTGCCAGCAGCTTGACAGGACCTTCCTATGGCTACACCTTC; CDR3: CASSLTGPSYGYTF; J: TRBJ1-2; size: .; D: .; length: 14; V: TRBV7-2
DNA: TGCGCCAGCAGCACCGGGACTAGCGGCTACAATGAGCAGTTCTTC; CDR3: CASSTGTSGYNEQFF; J: TRBJ2-1; size: .; D: TRBD2; length: 15; V: TRBV5-1
DNA: TGTGCCAGCAGCCAGCGGACAAACGGTCTCCACTTT; CDR3: CASSQRTNGLHF; J: TRBJ1-6; size: .; D: .; length: 12; V: TRBV3-1/TRBV3-2
DNA: TGTGCCAGCTCACCGGACAGAGATGGCTACACCTTC; CDR3: CASSPDRDGYTF; J: TRBJ1-2; size: .; D: .; length: 12; V: TRBV18
DNA: TGTGCCAGCAGTCAACTAGCGGGAGGAGATAGCGAGCAGTACTTC; CDR3: CASSQLAGGDSEQYF; J: TRBJ2-7; size: .; D: TRBD2; length: 15; V: TRBV6-2/TRBV6-3
DNA: TGCGCCAGCGGGGGACTAGCGGGACGAGAGACCCAGTACTTC; CDR3: CASGGLAGRETQYF; J: TRBJ2-5; size: .; D: TRBD2; length: 14; V: TRBV10-2
DNA: TGTGCCAGCAGCCTTCCGGGACAGCCCTATGGCTACACCTTC; CDR3: CASSLPGQPYGYTF; J: TRBJ1-2; size: few; D: TRBD1; length: 14; V: TRBV28
DNA: TGTGCCAGCCCAAAAGAATTTCGGGGAGGCACCGGGGAGCTGTTTTTT; CDR3: CASPKEFRGGTGELFF; J: TRBJ2-2; size: .; D: .; length: 16; V: TRBV18
DNA: TGTGCCAGCAGGTTCGACAGGGGGGACTATGGCTACACCTTC; CDR3: CASRFDRGDYGYTF; J: TRBJ1-2; size: .; D: TRBD1; length: 14; V: TRBV28
DNA: TGTGCCAGCAGCCCCGCGGGCCGTCACGGCGGCACTGAAGCTTTCTTT; CDR3: CASSPAGRHGGTEAFF; J: TRBJ1-1; size: .; D: .; length: 16; V: TRBV28